What follows is one TCR beta chain and its context. Its antigen is currently unknown. Data came from immunoSEQ multiplex PCR; TCRdb stores just in-frame clones and leaves some out. The table includes tens of thousands of clones, 70% to 90% detected once. The sample belongs to a study of PD-L1 blockade in urothelial cancer. Study-wide background: Study patients had been treated with 0 to 3 previous chemotherapy regimens. Points from the study as a whole: More expansion of tumor-associated blood clones, seen at 3 weeks, marked durable-benefit patients.

The CDR3 is 13 residues long. V lost 7 bases to trimming and J lost 1 base; unmatched junction nucleotides: 3. The germline V gene encodes CDR1 SQVTM and CDR2 ANQGSEA. Specimen: PBMCs, collected around atezolizumab (anti-PD-L1) treatment. The chain is built from TRBV29-1 and TRBJ2-1; TRBD2 matches at 8 bases. This TCR was recovered from a man in his 60s with urothelial cancer. The CDR3 spells CSGQRGSYNEQFF. Written as DNA, the CDR3 is TGCAGCGGTCAGCGGGGGTCCTACAATGAGCAGTTCTTC.